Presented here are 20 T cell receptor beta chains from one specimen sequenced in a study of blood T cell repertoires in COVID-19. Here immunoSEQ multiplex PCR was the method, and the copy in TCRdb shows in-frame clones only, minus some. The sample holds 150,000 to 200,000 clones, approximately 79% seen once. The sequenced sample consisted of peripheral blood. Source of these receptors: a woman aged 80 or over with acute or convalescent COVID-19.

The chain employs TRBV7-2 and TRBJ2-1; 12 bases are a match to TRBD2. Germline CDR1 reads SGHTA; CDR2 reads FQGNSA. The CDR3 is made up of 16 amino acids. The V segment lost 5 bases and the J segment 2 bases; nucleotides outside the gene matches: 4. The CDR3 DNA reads TGTGCCAGCAGCGTCCGACTAGCGGGGGCCTACAATGAGCAGTTCTTC. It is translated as CASSVRLAGAYNEQFF.

The CDR3 DNA follows: TGTGCCAGCAGCCAAGATAGGAGGGCCGCCAATGAGCAGTTCTTC. It codes for CASSQDRRAANEQFF. This chain uses TRBV4-2 with TRBJ2-1; D possibly corresponds to TRBD2 (6 bases). The CDR3 has 15 residues. Germline assignment: CDR1 LGHNA and CDR2 YNFKEQ. The V end lost 0 bases, the J end lost 6 bases, and 12 bases lay between the germline ends.

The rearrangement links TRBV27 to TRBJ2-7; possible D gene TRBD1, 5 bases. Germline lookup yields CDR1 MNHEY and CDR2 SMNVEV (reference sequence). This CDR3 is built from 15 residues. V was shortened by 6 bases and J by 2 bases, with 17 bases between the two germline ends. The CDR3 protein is CASSQGVQRTYEQYF. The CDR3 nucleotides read TGTGCCAGCAGCCAAGGGGTCCAAAGAACCTACGAGCAGTACTTC.

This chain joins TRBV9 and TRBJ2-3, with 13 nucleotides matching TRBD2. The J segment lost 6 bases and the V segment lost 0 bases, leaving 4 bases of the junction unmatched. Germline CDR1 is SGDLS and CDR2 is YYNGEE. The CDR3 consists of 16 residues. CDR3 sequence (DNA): TGTGCCAGCAGCGTAGGCACTAGCGGGGGGGCGGATACGCAGTATTTT. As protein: CASSVGTSGGADTQYF.

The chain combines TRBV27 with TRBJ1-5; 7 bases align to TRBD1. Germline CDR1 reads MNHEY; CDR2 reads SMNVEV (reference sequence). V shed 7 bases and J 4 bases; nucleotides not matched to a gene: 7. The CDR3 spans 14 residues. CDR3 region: CASKTGTVNQPQHF. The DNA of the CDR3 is TGTGCCAGCAAAACCGGGACAGTTAATCAGCCCCAGCATTTT.

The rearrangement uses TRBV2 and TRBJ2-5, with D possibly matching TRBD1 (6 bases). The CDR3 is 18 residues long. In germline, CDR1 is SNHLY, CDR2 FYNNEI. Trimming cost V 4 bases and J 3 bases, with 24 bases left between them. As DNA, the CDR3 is TGTGCCAGCAGTGCCTCCTACCTACAGGGCGTCGAAAAAGAGACCCAGTACTTC. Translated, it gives CASSASYLQGVEKETQYF.

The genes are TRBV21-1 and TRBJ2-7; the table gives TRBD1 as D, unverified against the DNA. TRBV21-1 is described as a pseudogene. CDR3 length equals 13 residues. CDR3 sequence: CASSNRQGDEQYF. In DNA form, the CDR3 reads TGTGCCAGCAGCAACCGACAGGGGGACGAGCAGTACTTC.

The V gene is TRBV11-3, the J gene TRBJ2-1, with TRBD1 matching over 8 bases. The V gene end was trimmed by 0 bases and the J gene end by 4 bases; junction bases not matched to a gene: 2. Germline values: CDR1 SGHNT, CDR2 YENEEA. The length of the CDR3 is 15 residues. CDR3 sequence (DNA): TGTGCCAGCAGCTTAGAGACAGGGGCGTACAATGAGCAGTTCTTC. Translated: CASSLETGAYNEQFF.

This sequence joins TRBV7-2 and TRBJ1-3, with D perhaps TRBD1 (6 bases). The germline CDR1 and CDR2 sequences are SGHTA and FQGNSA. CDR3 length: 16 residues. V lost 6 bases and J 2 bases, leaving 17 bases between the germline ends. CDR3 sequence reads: CASRIAGAGTGNTIYF. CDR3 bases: TGTGCCAGCAGAATAGCGGGGGCAGGGACTGGAAACACCATATATTTT.

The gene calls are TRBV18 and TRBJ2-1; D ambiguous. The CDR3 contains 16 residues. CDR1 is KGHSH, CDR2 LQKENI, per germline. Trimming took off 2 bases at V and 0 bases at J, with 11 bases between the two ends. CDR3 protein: CASSPGGIRSYNEQFF. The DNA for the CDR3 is TGTGCCAGCTCACCAGGCGGAATACGCTCCTACAATGAGCAGTTCTTC.

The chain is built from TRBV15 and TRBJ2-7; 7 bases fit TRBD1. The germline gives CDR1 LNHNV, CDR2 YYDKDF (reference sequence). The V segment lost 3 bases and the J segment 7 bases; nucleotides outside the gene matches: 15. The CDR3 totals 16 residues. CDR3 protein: CATSSHSTGLPPEQYF. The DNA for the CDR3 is TGTGCCACCAGCAGTCATTCGACAGGGCTACCACCGGAGCAGTACTTC. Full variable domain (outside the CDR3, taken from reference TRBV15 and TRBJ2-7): DAMVIQNPRYQVTQFGKPVTLSCSQTLNHNVMYWYQQKSSQAPKLLFHYYDKDFNNEADTPDNFQSRRPNTSFCFLDIRSPGLGDTAMYLCATSSHSTGLPPEQYFGPGTRLTVT.

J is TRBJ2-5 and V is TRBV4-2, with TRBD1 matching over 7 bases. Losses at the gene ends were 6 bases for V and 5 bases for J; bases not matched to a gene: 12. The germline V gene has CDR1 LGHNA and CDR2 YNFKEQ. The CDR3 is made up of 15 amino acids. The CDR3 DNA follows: TGTGCCAGCAGAGAAGGGGGCGAGCGCTGGGAGACCCAGTACTTC. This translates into CASREGGERWETQYF.

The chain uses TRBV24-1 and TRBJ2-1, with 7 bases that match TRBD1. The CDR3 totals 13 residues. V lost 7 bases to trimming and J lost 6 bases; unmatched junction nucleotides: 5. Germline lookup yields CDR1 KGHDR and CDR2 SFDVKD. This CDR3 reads CATSLPGGNEQFF. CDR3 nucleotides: TGTGCCACCAGCCTTCCAGGGGGCAATGAGCAGTTCTTC.

The DNA of the CDR3 is TGTGCCAGCAGTGGGGGCCGCTCTGGAAACACCATATATTTT. Translation: CASSGGRSGNTIYF. The chain has TRBV2 and TRBJ1-3; D possibly corresponds to TRBD1 (5 bases). V lost 4 bases to trimming and J lost 0 bases, with 7 bases between them. Per germline, CDR1 SNHLY and CDR2 FYNNEI. This CDR3 has 14 amino acids.

CDR3 in DNA: TGCGCCAGCAGTGGTTTACTAGCGGTGAACACCGGGGAGCTGTTTTTT. It encodes CASSGLLAVNTGELFF. The chain carries TRBV10-2 and TRBJ2-2, with 8 bases lining up with TRBD2. J was trimmed by 1 base and V by 4 bases; bases with no gene match: 5. Looked up from germline, CDR1 is WSHSY and CDR2 is SAAADI. This CDR3 comprises 16 residues.

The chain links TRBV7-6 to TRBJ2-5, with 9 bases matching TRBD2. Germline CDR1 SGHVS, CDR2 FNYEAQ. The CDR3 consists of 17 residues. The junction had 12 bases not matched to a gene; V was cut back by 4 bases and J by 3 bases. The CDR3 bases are TGTGCCAGCAGCTCTTTGTACGGTAGCGGGGGCGAAGAGACCCAGTACTTC. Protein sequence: CASSSLYGSGGEETQYF.

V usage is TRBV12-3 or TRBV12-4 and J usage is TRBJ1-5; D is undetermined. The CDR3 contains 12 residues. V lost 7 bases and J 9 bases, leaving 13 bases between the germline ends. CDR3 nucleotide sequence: TGTGCCAGCACGACCCCGGGTATGCCCCAGCATTTT. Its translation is CASTTPGMPQHF.

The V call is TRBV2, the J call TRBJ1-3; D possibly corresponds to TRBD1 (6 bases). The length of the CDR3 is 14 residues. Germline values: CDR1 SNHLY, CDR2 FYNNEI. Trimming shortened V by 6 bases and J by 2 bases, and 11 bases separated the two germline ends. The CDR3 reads CASSQRGTGNTIYF. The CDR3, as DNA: TGTGCCAGCAGCCAAAGGGGGACTGGAAACACCATATATTTT.

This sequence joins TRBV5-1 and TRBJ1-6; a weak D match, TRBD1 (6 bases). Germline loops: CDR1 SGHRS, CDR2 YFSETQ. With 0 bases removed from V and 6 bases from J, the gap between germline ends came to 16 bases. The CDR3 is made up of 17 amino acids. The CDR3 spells CASSLVAGAAGNSPLHF. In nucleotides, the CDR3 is TGCGCCAGCAGCTTGGTGGCGGGGGCAGCGGGTAATTCACCCCTCCACTTT. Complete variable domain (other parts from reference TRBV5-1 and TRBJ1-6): KAGVTQTPRYLIKTRGQQVTLSCSPISGHRSVSWYQQTPGQGLQFLFEYFSETQRNKGNFPGRFSGRQFSNSRSEMNVSTLELGDSALYLCASSLVAGAAGNSPLHFGNGTRLTVT.

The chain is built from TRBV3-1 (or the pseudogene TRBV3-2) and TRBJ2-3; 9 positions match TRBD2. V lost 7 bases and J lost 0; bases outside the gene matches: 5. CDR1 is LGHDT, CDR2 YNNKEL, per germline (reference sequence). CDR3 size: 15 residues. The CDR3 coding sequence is TGTGCCAGCACCTTTGGACTAGCGAGCACAGATACGCAGTATTTT. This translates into CASTFGLASTDTQYF.